The clone carrying this TCR beta chain was observed at least ten times. Its matching antigen is unknown. TCRdb re-called the 5' RACE reads through MiXCR, storing one row per CDR3 protein. The sample carries about 400,000 distinct CDR3 sequences, approximately 24% recorded once. These data originate in a study of T-cell memory formation after mild COVID-19. Study details: TCR clusters showed largely donor specificity. General observations from the study: Contracting CD4+ clones sat mainly in CM and EM; CD8+ in EMRA. Clones contracting over day 15 to 85 were CD4/CD8 balanced, with later expanders leaning CD4+.

Germline values: CDR1 MGHDK, CDR2 SYGVNS. The CDR3 spans 12 residues. With V trimmed by 9 bases and J by 8 bases, 9 bases remained unmatched. V gene TRBV25-1 combines with J gene TRBJ1-2, with 7 bases aligning to TRBD1. The specimen sequenced was PBMCs or a T cell subset sorted from them (not recorded which). The receptor was isolated from an adult woman who had mild COVID-19 (a few samples of this study predate the infection). Cell type and time point are not known. CDR3 loop: CASNPGGEGYTF. The CDR3, as DNA: TGTGCCAGTAACCCAGGGGGAGAGGGCTACACCTTC.